One sample yielded the 19 T cell receptor beta chains listed below, sequenced in a study of blood T cells in healthy people across ages. It was with a sample-barcoded 5' primer and a J-beta primer mix that a second PCR of about 6 to 12 cycles was run. A single record per CDR3 protein comes from TCRdb applying MiXCR to the 5' RACE reads. The repertoire has 1.5 million to 2 million distinct CDR3 sequences, less than 50% of them found once; the top ten carry 2% to 2.5%. The specimen sequenced was blood. These receptors all come from a woman between 35 and 50 years old in good health.

This chain connects TRBV12-3 or TRBV12-4 to TRBJ2-5, with D maybe TRBD1 (6 bases). The CDR3 covers 14 residues. The germline V and J ends were trimmed by 7 bases and 2 bases, with 14 bases remaining between them. Here the CDR3 DNA reads TGTGCCAGCAACGACGGGACAAGACAAGAGACCCAGTACTTC. It is translated as CASNDGTRQETQYF.

This sequence joins TRBV29-1 and TRBJ2-1; TRBD1 is a possible D gene (7 bases). Looked up from germline, CDR1 is SQVTM and CDR2 is ANQGSEA. Between the trimmed V and J ends, which lost 5 bases and 0 bases, there was a span of 14 bases. The CDR3 contains 15 residues. CDR3 nucleotide sequence: TGCAGCGTTTGGGGCAGGGGGGCCTCCTACAATGAGCAGTTCTTC. Residues: CSVWGRGASYNEQFF.

The chain employs TRBV4-2 and TRBJ1-2; D remains unclear. V lost 0 bases and J 5 bases, leaving 13 bases between the germline ends. The CDR3 runs to 15 residues. Germline loops: CDR1 LGHNA, CDR2 YNFKEQ. CDR3 sequence: CASSQDEIRDYGYTF. Here the CDR3 DNA reads TGTGCCAGCAGCCAAGACGAAATTAGGGATTATGGCTACACCTTC.

This rearrangement joins TRBV6-5 to TRBJ2-1, with D perhaps matching TRBD2 (7 bases). TRBJ2-7 explains the end of the DNA better; the J call may be wrong. CDR3 length: 14 residues. Germline values: CDR1 MNHEY, CDR2 SVGAGI. CDR3 coding DNA: TGTGCCAGCACGTCGGGGGGCTCCTACAATGAGCAGTACTTC. Protein sequence: CASTSGGSYNEQYF.

As concerns this clonotype: An end of the junction does not agree with germline; a read error may underlie this. V and J are TRBV7-2 and TRBJ2-7; D is uncertain. TRBJ2-5 matches the DNA end more closely, so the J call is doubtful. There are 16 residues in the CDR3. Per the germline V gene, CDR1 is SGHTA and CDR2 is FQGNSA. The CDR3 reads CVSSLEVAPAEETQYF. Here the CDR3 DNA reads TGTGTCAGCAGCTTAGAAGTGGCCCCGGCGGAGGAGACCCAGTACTTC.

The rearrangement uses TRBV5-1 and TRBJ2-1, with unresolved D. Germline V CDR1 and CDR2: SGHRS, YFSETQ. This CDR3 comprises 13 residues. Deletions cut 3 bases from V and 4 bases from J, with 8 bases between. In DNA form, the CDR3 reads TGCGCCAGCAGCTGGGTCGGTTACAATGAGCAGTTCTTC. Encoded protein: CASSWVGYNEQFF.

The chain uses TRBV5-5 and TRBJ1-2; TRBD1 matches 9 bases. The CDR3 runs to 15 residues. J was trimmed by 4 bases and V by 2 bases; bases with no gene match: 6. The germline CDR1 and CDR2 sequences are SGHKS and YYEKEE (reference sequence). DNA of the CDR3: TGTGCCAGCAGCTTAGGCGGGACAGGGTTCTATGGCTACACCTTC. It is translated as CASSLGGTGFYGYTF.

In this sample, this clonotype turned up a few times. V usage is TRBV24-1 and J usage is TRBJ2-5; D gene uncertain. CDR3 length: 16 amino acids. The V end lost 0 bases, the J end lost 5 bases, and 15 bases lay between the germline ends. Germline CDR1 reads KGHDR; CDR2 reads SFDVKD. In DNA form, the CDR3 reads TGTGCCACCAGTGATTTGAGGCAGAAAGGGTTCGAGACCCAGTACTTC. This codes for CATSDLRQKGFETQYF.

The rearrangement joins TRBV18 to TRBJ2-7; 11 bases map to TRBD2. CDR1 is KGHSH and CDR2 is LQKENI in the germline V gene. With V trimmed by 2 bases and J by 2 bases, 8 bases remained unmatched. The CDR3 contains 17 residues. CDR3 loop: CASSPITSGGLTYEQYF. The CDR3 DNA sequence: TGTGCCAGCTCACCAATCACTAGCGGGGGACTTACCTACGAGCAGTACTTC.

The rearrangement joins TRBV5-4 to TRBJ2-2; D is uncertain. CDR1 and CDR2 from the germline V gene are SGHNT and YYREEE (reference sequence). The CDR3 covers 13 residues. V was trimmed by 1 base and J by 6 bases, leaving 7 bases between them. CDR3 sequence (DNA): TGTGCCAGCAGCTTGTCGGTCGCCGGGGAGCTGTTTTTT. Translation gives CASSLSVAGELFF. Using reference TRBV5-4 and TRBJ2-2 for the parts outside the CDR3, the full variable domain is ETGVTQSPTHLIKTRGQQVTLRCSSQSGHNTVSWYQQALGQGPQFIFQYYREEENGRGNFPPRFSGLQFPNYSSELNVNALELDDSALYLCASSLSVAGELFFGEGSRLTVL.

The V and J genes are TRBV7-2 and TRBJ2-1; D perhaps matches TRBD2 (6 bases). V lost 0 bases, J lost 14 bases, and 17 bases lay in between. CDR1 SGHTA and CDR2 FQGNSA come from the germline V gene. This CDR3 spans 14 amino acids. In DNA, the CDR3 is TGTGCCAGCAGCTTAGCGCCGGGGAGGCGCGGGGAGTTCTTC. Translated, it gives CASSLAPGRRGEFF.

This CDR3 is CASSRQARSSYNEQFF. In DNA form, the CDR3 reads TGTGCCAGCAGCCGACAGGCCCGGAGCTCCTACAATGAGCAGTTCTTC. The chain couples TRBV6-6 to TRBJ2-1, with D maybe TRBD1 (6 bases). The V and J ends lost 6 bases and 0 bases respectively, with 15 bases between them. The length of the CDR3 is 16 residues. CDR1 MNHNY and CDR2 SVGAGI come from the germline V gene (reference sequence).

The V call is TRBV10-3, the J call TRBJ2-3, with TRBD1 identical over 10 bases. Germline loops: CDR1 ENHRY, CDR2 SYGVKD. Unmatched junction bases numbered 15, after V lost 4 bases and J lost 5 bases. The length of the CDR3 is 18 residues. The CDR3 region has the DNA TGTGCCATCAGTGGGACCCGGGACAGGGGATTTAGGGGAGATACGCAGTATTTT. Protein sequence: CAISGTRDRGFRGDTQYF.

CDR3 sequence (DNA): TGTGCCAGCAGCTTAGAGCTAGCGCCCAGAGAGACCCAGTACTTC. It translates to CASSLELAPRETQYF. This rearrangement joins TRBV7-2 to TRBJ2-5; D is possibly TRBD2 (6 bases). The CDR3 sequence is 15 residues long. CDR1 and CDR2 from the germline V gene are SGHTA and FQGNSA. Trimming took 1 base from V and 4 from J, leaving 13 bases between them.

This clonotype was found a few times. V gene TRBV6-6 combines with J gene TRBJ1-4, with 8 positions matching TRBD1. J lost 7 bases, V lost 5 bases, and 9 bases had no gene match. Germline CDR1 and CDR2: MNHNY and SVGAGI (reference sequence). This CDR3 spans 15 amino acids. The CDR3 DNA sequence: TGTGCCAGCAGTGACCCAGGGGGCGGGAGTGAAAAACTGTTTTTT. Its translation: CASSDPGGGSEKLFF.

The CDR3 DNA sequence: TGCAGTGCTCGTTTTTCGTACCAAGAGACCCAGTACTTC. Its translation: CSARFSYQETQYF. The chain has TRBV20-1 and TRBJ2-5; D is unclear. The CDR3 loop spans 13 amino acids. V shed 5 bases and J shed 0 bases, with 10 bases lying between them. Germline loops: CDR1 DFQATT, CDR2 SNEGSKA (reference sequence).

This clonotype was counted a few times. The rearrangement uses TRBV12-3 or TRBV12-4 and TRBJ2-5; 14 bases are a match to TRBD2. This CDR3 spans 18 amino acids. V shed 8 bases, J shed 5 bases, and the junction held 16 bases outside the gene matches. CDR3 in DNA: TGTGCCAGCGCAAAACGCACGACTAGCGGGGGGGCCGCTGAGACCCAGTACTTC. The encoded protein is CASAKRTTSGGAAETQYF.

This clonotype has just a few counts. V and J are TRBV6-6 and TRBJ1-2; TRBD1 agrees at 8 bases. The germline V gene has CDR1 MNHNY and CDR2 SVGAGI (reference sequence). V shed 4 bases and J 2 bases; nucleotides not matched to a gene: 6. This CDR3 contains 15 residues. CDR3 amino acids: CASSSGGDFNYGYTF. CDR3 nucleotide sequence: TGTGCCAGCAGTTCAGGGGGCGATTTCAACTATGGCTACACCTTC.

In this sample, this clonotype turned up once. An end of the junction differs from the germline gene, which may be a read error. The J gene is TRBJ2-5, the V gene TRBV18; no definite D call. The CDR3 totals 14 residues. From germline, CDR1 is KGHSH and CDR2 LQKENI. The CDR3 DNA is TGCGCCAGCTCTGACCAGGAATCGATGGAGACCCAGTACTTC. It codes for CASSDQESMETQYF.